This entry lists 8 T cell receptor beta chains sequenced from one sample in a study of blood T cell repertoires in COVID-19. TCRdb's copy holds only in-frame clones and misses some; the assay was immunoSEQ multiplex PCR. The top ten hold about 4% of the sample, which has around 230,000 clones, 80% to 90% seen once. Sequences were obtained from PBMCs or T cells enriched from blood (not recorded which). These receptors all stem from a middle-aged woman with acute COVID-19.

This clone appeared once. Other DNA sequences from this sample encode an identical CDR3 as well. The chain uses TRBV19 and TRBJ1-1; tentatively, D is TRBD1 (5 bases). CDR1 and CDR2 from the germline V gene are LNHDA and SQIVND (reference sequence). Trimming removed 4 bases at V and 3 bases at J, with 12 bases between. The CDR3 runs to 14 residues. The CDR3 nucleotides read TGTGCCAGTAGTAGGCGGGGGGGAGACACTGAAGCTTTCTTT. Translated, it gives CASSRRGGDTEAFF.

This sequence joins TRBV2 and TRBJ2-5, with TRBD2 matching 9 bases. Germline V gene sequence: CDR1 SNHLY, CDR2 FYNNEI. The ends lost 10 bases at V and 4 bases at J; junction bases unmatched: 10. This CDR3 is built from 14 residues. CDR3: CATISGGTGETQYF. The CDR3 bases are TGTGCCACCATTAGCGGGGGAACGGGAGAGACCCAGTACTTC.

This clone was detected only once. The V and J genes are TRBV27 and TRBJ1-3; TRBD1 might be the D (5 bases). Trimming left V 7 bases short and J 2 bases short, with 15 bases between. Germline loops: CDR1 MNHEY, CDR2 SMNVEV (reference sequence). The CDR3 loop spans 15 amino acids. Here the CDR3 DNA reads TGTGCCAGCAAGTCGGGGGGGTTCACTGGAAACACCATATATTTT. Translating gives CASKSGGFTGNTIYF.

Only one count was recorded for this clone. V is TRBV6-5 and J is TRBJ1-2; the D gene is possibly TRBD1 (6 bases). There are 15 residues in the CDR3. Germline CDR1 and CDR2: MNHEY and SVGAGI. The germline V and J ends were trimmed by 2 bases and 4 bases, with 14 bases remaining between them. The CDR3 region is CASSYATGMGYGYTF. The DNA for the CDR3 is TGTGCCAGCAGTTACGCTACAGGGATGGGCTATGGCTACACCTTC.

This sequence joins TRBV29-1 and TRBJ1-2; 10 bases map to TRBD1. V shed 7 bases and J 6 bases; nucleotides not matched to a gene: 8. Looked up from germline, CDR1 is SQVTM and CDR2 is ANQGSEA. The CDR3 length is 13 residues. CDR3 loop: CSGGDRGLNGYTF. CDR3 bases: TGCAGCGGTGGGGACAGGGGTCTCAATGGCTACACCTTC.

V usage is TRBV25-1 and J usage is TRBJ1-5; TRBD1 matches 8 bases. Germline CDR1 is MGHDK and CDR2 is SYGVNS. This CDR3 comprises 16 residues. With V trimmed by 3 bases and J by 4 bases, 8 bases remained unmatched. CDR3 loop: CASSDAGYRGNQPQHF. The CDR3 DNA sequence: TGTGCCAGCAGTGACGCTGGGTACAGGGGGAATCAGCCCCAGCATTTT.

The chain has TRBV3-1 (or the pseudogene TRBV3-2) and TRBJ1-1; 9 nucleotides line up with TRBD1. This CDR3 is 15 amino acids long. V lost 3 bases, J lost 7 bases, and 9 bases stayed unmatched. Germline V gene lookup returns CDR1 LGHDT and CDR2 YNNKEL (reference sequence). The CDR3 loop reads CASSHRTGERREAFF. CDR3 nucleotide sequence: TGTGCCAGCAGCCATCGGACAGGGGAGCGCCGTGAAGCTTTCTTT.

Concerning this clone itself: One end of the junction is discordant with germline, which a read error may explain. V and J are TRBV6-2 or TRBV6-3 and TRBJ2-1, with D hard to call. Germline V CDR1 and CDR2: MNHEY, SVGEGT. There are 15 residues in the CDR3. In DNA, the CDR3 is TGTGCCAGCAGTTACTTATCCCGGCAGGTCAATGAGCTGTTCTTC. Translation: CASSYLSRQVNELFF.